This T cell receptor beta chain comes out of a study of blood T cell repertoires in COVID-19. Overall study: Acute and convalescent COVID-19 samples came from the United States, Italy and Spain.

In the study's own analysis: For nucleated cells, counts were estimated from reference gene primer amplification. Measured with immunoSEQ multiplex PCR; TCRdb has only the in-frame clones, and not every one. V, J and clone size derive from that table, while D and trimming were established from the DNA sequence. The sample records roughly 150,000 clones, about 81% being singletons. Germline V gives CDR1 MNHEY, CDR2 SMNVEV (reference sequence). This CDR3 comprises 15 residues. Deletions cut 6 bases from V and 2 bases from J, with 14 bases between. This chain connects TRBV27 to TRBJ2-1; a possible D gene is TRBD2 (6 bases). This receptor was identified in a human donor in a cohort sampled during active COVID-19. Sequenced material: peripheral blood. CDR3 DNA: TGTGCCAGCAGGGCGGGACCAGAGCCCTACAATGAGCAGTTCTTC. It encodes CASRAGPEPYNEQFF.